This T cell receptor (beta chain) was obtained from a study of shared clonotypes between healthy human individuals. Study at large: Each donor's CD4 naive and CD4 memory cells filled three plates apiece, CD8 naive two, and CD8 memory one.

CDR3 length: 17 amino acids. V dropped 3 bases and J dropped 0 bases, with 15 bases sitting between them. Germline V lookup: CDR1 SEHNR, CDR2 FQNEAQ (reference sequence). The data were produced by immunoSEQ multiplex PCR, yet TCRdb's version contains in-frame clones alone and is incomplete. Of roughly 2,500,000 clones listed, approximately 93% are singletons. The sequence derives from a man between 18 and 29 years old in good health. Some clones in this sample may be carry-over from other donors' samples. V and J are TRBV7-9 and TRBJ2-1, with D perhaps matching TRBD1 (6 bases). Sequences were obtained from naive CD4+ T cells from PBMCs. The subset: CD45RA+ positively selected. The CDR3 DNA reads TGTGCCAGCAGCTTTATTCCGGGACACAACTCCTACAATGAGCAGTTCTTC. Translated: CASSFIPGHNSYNEQFF.